Below, 9 T cell receptor beta chains from the same sample are listed, as sequenced in a study of T cells in Graves' hyperthyroidism and ophthalmopathy. Researchers took RNA transcripts and amplified the TCR beta CDR3 regions from them. HTBI primers were employed in a first-round RT-PCR of the TCR CDR3. TCRdb recomputed calls from the multiplex PCR reads with MiXCR, one row per CDR3 protein. The table shows roughly 380,000 distinct CDR3 sequences, with about 14% occurring only once. Sequencing was carried out using blood. The source is a woman in her sixties with Graves' hyperthyroidism.

The V call is TRBV24-1, the J call TRBJ2-5, with TRBD1 as a possible D gene (6 bases). Germline CDR1 reads KGHDR; CDR2 reads SFDVKD. This CDR3 spans 15 amino acids. The V and J ends lost 3 bases and 5 bases respectively, with 15 bases between them. The CDR3 DNA reads as TGTGCCACCAGTGATCCTCGACAGGTAGCGGAGACCCAGTACTTC. Its protein product is CATSDPRQVAETQYF.

There are many counts of this clonotype. The chain combines TRBV12-5 with TRBJ2-2; 8 nucleotides match TRBD2. The germline V gene encodes CDR1 LGHNT and CDR2 FRNRAP. The junction had 3 bases not matched to a gene; V was cut back by 0 bases and J by 0 bases. CDR3 length: 17 residues. This CDR3 is CASGLVLAGTNTGELFF. The CDR3 DNA is TGTGCTAGTGGTTTGGTCCTAGCGGGTACGAACACCGGGGAGCTGTTTTTT.

This clonotype was detected ten times or more. The chain joins TRBV20-1 to TRBJ2-1; D gene unclear. Germline V lookup: CDR1 DFQATT, CDR2 SNEGSKA (reference sequence). The CDR3 length is 15 residues. Trimming took 3 bases from V and 0 from J, leaving 12 bases between them. The CDR3, as DNA: TGCAGTGCTAGGCTTCTAATTAGCTCCTACAATGAGCAGTTCTTC. This translates into CSARLLISSYNEQFF.

This clonotype was picked up a small number of times. Compared with germline, one end of the junction differs, possibly owing to a read error. The V gene is TRBV5-1, the J gene TRBJ2-5; 7 bases fit TRBD2. Germline CDR1 reads SGHRS; CDR2 reads YFSETQ. The CDR3 contains 15 residues. The CDR3 nucleotides read TGCACCAGCAGCTTCGGGGGGAGGACCGAAGAGACCCAGTACTTC. Translated: CTSSFGGRTEETQYF.

This clonotype appeared many times. This sequence joins TRBV6-1 and TRBJ1-6, with 10 positions matching TRBD1. There are 17 residues in the CDR3. V gave up 5 bases and J gave up 5 bases; unmatched junction bases: 9. Germline V gives CDR1 MNHNS, CDR2 SASEGT. The CDR3 reads CASSSLDRGRNNSPLHF. The CDR3, as DNA: TGTGCCAGCAGTTCCCTTGACAGGGGGCGGAATAATTCACCCCTCCACTTT.

This clonotype occurred a few times. J is TRBJ2-5 and V is TRBV4-2; D gene unclear. V lost 0 bases and J 4 bases, leaving 12 bases between the germline ends. Germline V gives CDR1 LGHNA, CDR2 YNFKEQ. The CDR3 is 15 residues long. DNA for the CDR3: TGTGCCAGCAGCCAAGATTGGGATCTTGCAGAGACCCAGTACTTC. This translates into CASSQDWDLAETQYF.

This clonotype was counted many times. The chain carries TRBV11-2 and TRBJ2-1; 9 nucleotides align to TRBD2. This CDR3 is 16 amino acids long. Germline CDR1 and CDR2: SGHAT and FQNNGV. V was pared by 2 bases and J by 4 bases, with 6 bases of the junction left unmatched. CDR3 residues: CASSLRASGVYNEQFF. CDR3 in DNA: TGTGCCAGCAGCTTACGAGCTAGCGGGGTTTACAATGAGCAGTTCTTC.

The table lists this clonotype with many counts. This chain connects TRBV6-1 to TRBJ2-1, with 7 bases identical to TRBD2. The CDR3 sequence is 13 residues long. Unmatched junction bases numbered 6, after V lost 6 bases and J lost 7 bases. Germline V gene data show CDR1 as MNHNS and CDR2 as SASEGT. DNA for the CDR3: TGTGCCAGCAGACGAATTAGCGGGAATGAGCAGTTCTTC. Its translation: CASRRISGNEQFF.

For this clonotype: One end of the junction does not line up with germline, which may come from a read error. CDR3 in amino acids: CGSSGDGGTETQYF. CDR3 in DNA: TGTGGCAGCTCAGGTGACGGCGGGACCGAGACCCAGTACTTC. The chain recombines TRBV18 with TRBJ2-5, with D maybe TRBD2 (6 bases). Germline V CDR1 and CDR2: KGHSH, LQKENI. The CDR3 totals 14 residues. Looking up the rest from reference TRBV18 and TRBJ2-5 gives the full variable domain: NAGVMQNPRHLVRRRGQEARLRCSPMKGHSHVYWYRQLPEEGLKFMVYLQKENIIDESGMPKERFSAEFPKEGPSILRIQQVVRGDSAAYFCGSSGDGGTETQYFGPGTRLLVL.